This T cell receptor (beta chain) is from a study of T-cell memory formation after mild COVID-19. This clonotype was observed a handful of times. What it binds is not known. Study results and caveats: Mostly located in CM and EM were contracting CD4+ clones, with contracting CD8+ clones located in EMRA. Clones that contracted from day 15 to 85 had balanced CD4/CD8; later expanders were CD4+ biased.

The 5'RACE method, run with constant-segment primers, produced TCR alpha and TCR beta cDNA libraries (carrying sample barcodes and UMIs). Via MiXCR, TCRdb re-called the 5' RACE reads, giving one row per CDR3 protein. The table includes over 50,000 distinct CDR3 sequences, approximately 9.1% detected once. The TCR comes from an adult woman who had mild COVID-19 (a few samples of this study predate the infection). Cell type and time point are not known. The sample was PBMCs or a T cell subset sorted from them (not recorded which).

CDR3 DNA: TGTGCCAGCAGCCAGAGGGACCACCGCTCCTACGAGCAGTACTTC. Amino acids: CASSQRDHRSYEQYF. This chain uses TRBV4-2 with TRBJ2-7; the D gene could be TRBD1 or TRBD2 (5 bases each). This CDR3 is built from 15 residues. Trimming cost V 3 bases and J 0 bases, with 12 bases left between them. The germline V gene has CDR1 LGHNA and CDR2 YNFKEQ.